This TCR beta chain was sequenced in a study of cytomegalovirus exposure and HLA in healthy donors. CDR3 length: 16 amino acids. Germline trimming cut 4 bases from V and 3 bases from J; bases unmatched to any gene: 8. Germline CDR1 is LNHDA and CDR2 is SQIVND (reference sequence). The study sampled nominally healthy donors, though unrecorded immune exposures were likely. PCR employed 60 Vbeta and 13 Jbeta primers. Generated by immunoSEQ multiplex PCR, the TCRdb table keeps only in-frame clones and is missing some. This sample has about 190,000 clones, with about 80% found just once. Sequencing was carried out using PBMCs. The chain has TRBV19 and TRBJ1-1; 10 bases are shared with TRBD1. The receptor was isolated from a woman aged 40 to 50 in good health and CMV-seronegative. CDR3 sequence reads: CASSTSLDRGYTEAFF. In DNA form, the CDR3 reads TGTGCCAGTAGTACCTCCCTGGACAGGGGGTACACTGAAGCTTTCTTT.